The TCR beta chain described here comes from a study of cytomegalovirus exposure and HLA in healthy donors. This CDR3 is 16 amino acids long. V was clipped by 5 bases and J by 1 base; unmatched bases: 6. Germline lookup yields CDR1 SGHTA and CDR2 FQGNSA. Of note for this clone: Antigen: not known.

Points from the study as a whole: The investigators catalogued 150 to 200 TCR beta chains as cytomegalovirus-associated. Immune exposure information available was restricted to CMV serostatus. The majority of TCR sequences were rare, yet some public TCRs appeared in many donors.

Amplification used 60 Vbeta primers and 13 Jbeta primers. Assay used: immunoSEQ multiplex PCR; TCRdb lists only in-frame clones, some missing. The data hold about 55,000 clones, with 55% to 85% observed a single time. The sample taken for sequencing was PBMCs. The receptor was isolated from a man aged 40-49 years in good health and CMV-seropositive. The rearrangement uses TRBV7-2 and TRBJ2-3; 10 bases agree with TRBD1. The CDR3 DNA sequence: TGTGCCAGCAGCCCGGGACAGGGGCGACGCACAGATACGCAGTATTTT. As protein: CASSPGQGRRTDTQYF.